This TCR beta chain was identified during a study of identical twins (dated by TCRdb to 2016 to 2017). In the study overall: The study deep-sequenced TCR alpha and beta repertoires from monozygotic twins, unrelated adults of various ages and cord blood to test whether fetal clonotypes persist. To rule out contamination, the twin experiments were replicated at different times with different library preparation protocols. Broader findings and caveats from the paper: Because the same donors could not be followed over many years, the conclusions depended on cross-sectional statistical analysis. Fewer insertions were carried by abundant cord blood beta clonotypes, a similar but weaker trend appeared in young adult naive repertoires, and no such trend appeared in memory repertoires. Zero-insertion analyses could be partly confounded by invariant T cells such as MAIT and iNKT, although diverse VJ usage argued against such confounding for most clonotypes. In monozygotic twins, out-of-frame TCR alpha sharing was systematically underestimated by recombination models, although the models agreed with sharing between unrelated individuals. Compared with coincidental sharing between unrelated individuals, out-of-frame TCR alpha sequences shared between twins showed an excess of sequences with low generation probability. The excess sharing between twins in beta out-of-frame sequences was weaker because fewer shared sequences reduced the signal-to-noise ratio.

This clonotype was recorded many times. What antigen it recognizes has not been identified. One base away there is no much larger clone; base qualities are not given. The library was prepared using 5' RACE. Sequencing instrument: Illumina HiSeq 2000. Template switching added a universal primer binding site, and the final cDNA carried a unique molecular identifier that allowed TCR cDNA molecules to be counted accurately. First-strand cDNA for TCR alpha and beta chains was synthesized from specific primers in the conserved constant-segment region. To control for contamination, each cDNA library was double barcoded with a SMART-Mk sample barcode plus Illumina barcodes. TruSeq adapter sequences, together with Illumina sample barcodes, were added in two successive PCR steps. The TCR alpha and beta cDNA libraries were sequenced on the Illumina HiSeq platform using custom primers. The authors' pipeline ran thus. MiGEC was used to process raw reads and extract unique molecular identifiers, and MiXCR was used to find CDR3 positions. For each individual, recombination models were inferred using an EM algorithm with the repgenHMM and IGoR tools. The tcR package in R was used for shared clonotype analysis, with sharing normalized by the product of cloneset sizes. To study raw recombination free of thymic and clonal selection effects, out-of-frame nonproductive sequences were analyzed. TCRdb reworked the public reads: Q25 trimming with fastp, MiXCR clone assembly, productive beta chains retained. Rows with one shared CDR3 protein collapse into an entry with the most common genes and DNA. The V and J calls were determined by TCRdb, not by the authors. This sample holds about 240,000 distinct CDR3 sequences; 10% to 13% were observed only once. Approximately 11% of the sample lies in the top ten.

All donors were healthy Caucasians. Miltenyi CD45RO+ enrichment and human naive T-cell isolation kits were used to isolate memory (CD45RO+) and naive T cells from PBMC. The CDR1 and CDR2 encoded by the germline V gene (reference sequence) are DFQATT and SNEGSKA. The CDR3 goes from the cysteine to the phenylalanine over 15 residues. This entry keeps only the CDR3 DNA: 45 bases, framed from base 1. The V end loses 4 bases and the J end loses 4 bases, and a stretch of 20 bases separates them. The sample consisted of memory T cells sorted from blood. The cell subset or site label corresponds to: CD45RO+ enriched T cells. The receptor comes from a man aged 50 to 60 in good health. The rearrangement joined TRBV20-1 to TRBJ2-7; the D call is possibly TRBD1 or TRBD2, each sharing 5 bases. The CDR3 region has the sequence CSAIGSWDLGYEQYF. The bases are TGCAGTGCTATCGGATCCTGGGACCTGGGTTACGAGCAGTACTTC.